What follows is one TCR beta chain and its context. Its antigen specificity is not known. One base away there is no much larger clone; base qualities are not given. The donors belonged to the validation cohort of about 120 subjects, which was separate from the roughly 670-subject first cohort. The library was built by means of the immunoSEQ multiplex PCR assay. In the paper's pipeline: A statistical classification framework was built for diagnosing cytomegalovirus status from the catalog of TCR beta chain sequences. As stored in TCRdb, this immuneACCESS dataset retains in-frame rearrangements with V and J assigned. A fraction of the clones does not appear; measured against another copy, unresolved V genes explain less than half of the discrepancy, and the remainder lacks a known reason. V, J and clone size are taken as reported in that table, and D and trimming were inferred from the DNA itself. Within this sample are fewer than 400,000 clones, with around 90% of them counted one time only. The ten biggest clones cover around 0.96% of the sample.

The data originate from a study of cytomegalovirus exposure and HLA in healthy donors (dated by TCRdb to 2016 to 2017). Study-level background: According to a later analysis, one platform produced both the 110 or so validation repertoires and the roughly 640 repertoires of the first cohort. The aim of the study was to test whether cataloging public T cell receptors could identify signatures of past pathogen exposure. Along with the approximately 650-subject first cohort, a separate validation cohort of over 90 different subjects was used. To predict cytomegalovirus infection status, the study brought together high-throughput TCR immunosequencing, statistical association of individual TCRs with disease status, and machine learning. Study-wide conclusions, independent of this receptor: The classifier was reported to diagnose cytomegalovirus status with high specificity and sensitivity in both the original and validation cohorts. It was suggested by the authors that the approach could potentially be generalized to other disease states and immunological phenotypes. Most TCR sequences were seen in very few donors, while some public TCRs were found in many individuals. In vitro tests confirmed that a few of the cytomegalovirus-associated TCR beta chains recognize cytomegalovirus antigens. In a later analysis, TCRs clustered in the first cohort were found to also tend to co-occur in the approximately 110 validation repertoires, with 90% to 95% of cluster scores above 0. In the study, approximately 160 TCR beta chains were listed as associated with cytomegalovirus. A later analysis lacked HLA typing for the validation cohort, so it scored co-occurrence in that cohort across all 130 or so repertoires.

The receptor was isolated from a man younger than 40 in good health and CMV-seronegative. The specimen sequenced was PBMCs.

The CDR3 in this case is CASSHLGQGRSPLHF. The DNA sequence is TGTGCCAGCAGCCACCTCGGACAGGGACGTTCACCCCTCCACTTT. The V and J segments used are TRBV14 and TRBJ1-6, with 8 bases matching TRBD1. The germline V gene yields SGHDN for CDR1 and FVKESK for CDR2. Unmatched junction bases come to 7, with V trimmed by 3 bases and J by 9 bases. The CDR3 runs 15 amino acids, cysteine and phenylalanine included. Here the CDR3 DNA is all that survives: 45 bases in frame from base 1. Reference TRBV14 and TRBJ1-6 genes cover what lies past the CDR3, so the full variable domain is EAGVTQFPSHSVIEKGQTVTLRCDPISGHDNLYWYRRVMGKEIKFLLHFVKESKQDESGMPNNRFLAERTGGTYSTLKVQPAELEDSGVYFCASSHLGQGRSPLHFGNGTRLTVT.